This is a list of T cell receptor beta chains from one sample in a study of blood T cell repertoires in COVID-19. Sequencing was performed with immunoSEQ multiplex PCR; in TCRdb, only in-frame clones are kept and a portion is missing. The data contain roughly 500,000 clones, more than 75% of them seen just once; the ten biggest clones take up approximately 1.8%. The sequencing input was PBMCs or T cells enriched from blood (not recorded which). These receptor sequences come from a middle-aged woman who had recovered from COVID-19. The CDR3 runs from the conserved cysteine through the conserved F or W. The order of the fields is clone size, V gene, D gene, J gene, CDR3 DNA, CDR3 protein. The D gene is left open where the match is weak. Some rows have no size entry. The others give once, few or many, or a class for an expanded clone.

few	TRBV5-4	TRBD1	TRBJ2-6	TGTGCCAGCAGCCATGTCAGGGACAGGTTTACCTCTGGGGCCAACGTCCTGACTTTC	CASSHVRDRFTSGANVLTF
-	TRBV15	TRBD2	TRBJ2-7	TGTGCCACCAGCAGTTCATTCTTCGGGCTAGCGGAACGCAAGCAGTACTTC	CATSSSFFGLAERKQYF
-	TRBV6-5	-	TRBJ1-1	TGTGCCAGCAGCACCGTCGCGGGTACTGAAGCTTTCTTT	CASSTVAGTEAFF
-	TRBV4-3	-	TRBJ2-2	TGCGCCAGCAGCCAAGATAGCTACCCAACGAACACCGGGGAGCTGTTTTTT	CASSQDSYPTNTGELFF
once	TRBV25-1	-	TRBJ2-7	TGTGCCAGCATACGGGGCTACGAGCAGTACTTC	CASIRGYEQYF
-	TRBV12-3/TRBV12-4	-	TRBJ1-2	TGTGCCAGCAGTTCTTCCTATGGCTACACCTTC	CASSSSYGYTF
-	TRBV5-3	-	TRBJ2-7	TGTGCCAGATGGTCTTGTTTAGCGAGACTCCCCCCGGGGGAGCAGTACTTC	CARWSCLARLPPGEQYF
-	TRBV20-1	TRBD1	TRBJ1-2	TGCAGTGCTAGTCCCTCCGGGACAGGCGCTGGCTACACCTTC	CSASPSGTGAGYTF
-	TRBV9	TRBD2	TRBJ2-2	TGTGCCAGCAGACCTAGCGGACAAGGGGAGCTGTTTTTT	CASRPSGQGELFF
-	TRBV21-1	-	TRBJ1-1	TGTGCCAGCAGTCATGACAGGGGGAACACTGAAGCTTTCTTT	CASSHDRGNTEAFF
-	TRBV5-1	TRBD2	TRBJ2-3	TGCGCCAGCAGCGGGGGACTAGCGGGAGGGATTAGCACAGATACGCAGTATTTT	CASSGGLAGGISTDTQYF
-	TRBV7-2	-	TRBJ2-2	TGTGCCAGCAGCATCGACACCGGGGAGCTGTTTTTT	CASSIDTGELFF
-	TRBV6-5	TRBD1	TRBJ1-2	TGTGCCAGCAGTTACTTCCGGGACAGTGGCTACACCTTC	CASSYFRDSGYTF
-	TRBV2	-	TRBJ2-5	TGTGCCAGCAGTGGGCTGATCCAAGAGACCCAGTACTTC	CASSGLIQETQYF
-	TRBV19	-	TRBJ1-5	TGTGCCAGTAGTACAGGAATTTATAGCAATCAGCCCCAGCATTTT	CASSTGIYSNQPQHF
-	TRBV5-6	TRBD1	TRBJ1-2	TGTGCCAGCAGCTCCGGGACAGCCAACTATGGCTACACCTTC	CASSSGTANYGYTF
-	TRBV7-9	TRBD1	TRBJ1-2	TGTGCCAGCAGCAAGGGACAGGGCTATGGCTACACCTTC	CASSKGQGYGYTF
-	TRBV21-1	-	TRBJ2-1	TGTGCCAGTCCGGGACTAAACCCTCCATACAATGAGCAGTTCTTC	CASPGLNPPYNEQFF
-	TRBV6-5	-	TRBJ2-7	TGTGCCAGCAGTTACTCTCAGGCCTACCCCTACGAGCAGTACTTC	CASSYSQAYPYEQYF
-	TRBV9	-	TRBJ2-1	TGTGCCAGCAGCGTATATGGTGTCGGCAATGAGCAGTTCTTC	CASSVYGVGNEQFF
once	TRBV19	-	TRBJ1-5	TGTGCCAGTTGGAGTGTAGGTCAGCCCCAGCATTTT	CASWSVGQPQHF
-	TRBV7-9	-	TRBJ1-2	TGTGCCAGCAGCAGAACAACGTCCCATGGCTACACCTTC	CASSRTTSHGYTF
-	TRBV12-3/TRBV12-4	-	TRBJ2-5	TGTGCCAGCAGTTTTCTATCCCCGGGGACCCAGTACTTC	CASSFLSPGTQYF
-	TRBV15	-	TRBJ1-1	TGTGCCACCAGCAGAGTGCCCGGAGGAGCTTTCTTT	CATSRVPGGAFF
-	TRBV27	TRBD1	TRBJ2-7	TGTGCCAGCAGTTCAAGCCCCGGGACAGGAACCTACGAGCAGTACTTC	CASSSSPGTGTYEQYF
-	TRBV15	-	TRBJ2-7	TGTGCCACCAGCAGAGACCCCCAGGGAGTAGCGGTTCCCTACGAGCAGTACTTC	CATSRDPQGVAVPYEQYF
-	TRBV21-1	-	TRBJ1-2	TGTGCCAGAGGCCAGGGAACTAACTATGGCTACACCTTC	CARGQGTNYGYTF
-	TRBV18	-	TRBJ1-5	TGTGCCAGCTCACCCCCCGGCGGAAGCAATCAGCCCCAGCATTTT	CASSPPGGSNQPQHF
-	TRBV18	TRBD1	TRBJ1-3	TGTGCCAGCTCACCTGGACGGACAGGGATGGGGACCATATATTTT	CASSPGRTGMGTIYF
-	TRBV19	TRBD1	TRBJ1-1	TGTGCCAGCCAGGACAGGGTGAACACTGAAGCTTTCTTT	CASQDRVNTEAFF
-	TRBV6-4	TRBD1	TRBJ1-1	TGTGCCAGCAGTCCGGACAGGTTGAACACTGAAGCTTTCTTT	CASSPDRLNTEAFF
-	TRBV12-5	-	TRBJ2-2	TGTGCTAGTGGTTTGGTAAGAGGACAGACTACTAACACCGGGGAGCTGTTTTTT	CASGLVRGQTTNTGELFF
-	TRBV19	-	TRBJ1-4	TGTGCCAGTACTTTGACAGGAGTTGCAACTAATGAAAAACTGTTTTTT	CASTLTGVATNEKLFF